This TCR beta chain was recorded in a study of vaccination and CD4 T cells after COVID-19. Study-wide results and limits: Convalescent patients displayed a median about 86% of reactive clones emerging only post-vaccination.

An Oncomine TCR Beta short-read assay was used to sequence the DNA from cultured CD4+ T cells. The authors extracted genomic DNA from cultured CD4+ T cells. Via MiXCR, TCRdb re-called the PCR reads, giving one row per CDR3 protein. Of approximately 26,000 distinct CDR3 sequences detected, about 40% appear once; the ten largest clones hold roughly 11%. Germline CDR1 is SEHNR and CDR2 is FQNEAQ (reference sequence). V trimming: 5 bases; J trimming: 2 bases; junction bases outside the gene matches: 7. This CDR3 spans 15 amino acids. Documented treatment: roughly 11-day PBMC culture with coronavirus spike peptide pools or control peptides (ViraFEST assay). ViraFEST used peptide pools to expand antigen-specific T cells and subsequently sequenced their TCRs. US Alpha, Beta and Delta variants postdated the positive PCR dates, which ran from March to December 2020. This clonotype occurred a few times. Its antigen is not identified.

The sequenced sample was CD4+ T cells from blood, cultured in vitro. The chain uses TRBV7-9 and TRBJ1-2; 8 positions agree with TRBD1. This sequence was found in a human donor who had recovered from COVID-19. CDR3 sequence: CASSTGQGINYGYTF. For the CDR3, the DNA is TGTGCCAGCAGCACCGGACAGGGAATAAACTATGGCTACACCTTC. The full variable domain, completed using reference TRBV7-9 and TRBJ1-2, is DTGVSQNPRHKITKRGQNVTFRCDPISEHNRLYWYRQTLGQGPEFLTYFQNEAQLEKSRLLSDRFSAERPKGSFSTLEIQRTEQGDSAMYLCASSTGQGINYGYTFGSGTRLTVV.